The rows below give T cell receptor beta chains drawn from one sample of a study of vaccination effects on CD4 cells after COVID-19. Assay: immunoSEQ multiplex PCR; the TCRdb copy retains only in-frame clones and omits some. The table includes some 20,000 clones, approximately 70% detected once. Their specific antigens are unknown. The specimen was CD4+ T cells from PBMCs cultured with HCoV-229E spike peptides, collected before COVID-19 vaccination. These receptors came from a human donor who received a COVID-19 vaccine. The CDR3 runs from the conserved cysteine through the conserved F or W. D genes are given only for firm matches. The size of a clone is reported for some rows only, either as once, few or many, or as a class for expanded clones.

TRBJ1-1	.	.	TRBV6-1	CASSDQGGGDEAFF	TGTGCCAGCAGTGACCAAGGAGGGGGGGATGAAGCTTTCTTT
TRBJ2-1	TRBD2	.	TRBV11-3	CASSGGGTSSYNEQFF	TGTGCCAGCAGCGGGGGGGGGACTAGCTCCTACAATGAGCAGTTCTTC
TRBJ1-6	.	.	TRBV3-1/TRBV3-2	CASSPFGDNSYNSPLHF	TGTGCCAGCAGCCCGTTCGGGGACAACTCCTATAATTCACCCCTCCACTTT
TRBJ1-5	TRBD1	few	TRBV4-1	CASSQAPGQGLNQPQHF	TGCGCCAGCAGCCAGGCTCCGGGACAGGGCCTCAATCAGCCCCAGCATTTT
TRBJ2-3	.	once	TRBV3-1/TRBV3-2	CASSQGGLSDQYF	TGTGCCAGCAGCCAAGGAGGTCTATCGGATCAGTATTTT
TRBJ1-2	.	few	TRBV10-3	CAISASGEGYTF	TGTGCCATCAGTGCATCAGGGGAAGGCTACACCTTC
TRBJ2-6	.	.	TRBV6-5	CASLDMNSGANVLTF	TGTGCCAGCCTTGACATGAACTCTGGGGCCAACGTCCTGACTTTC
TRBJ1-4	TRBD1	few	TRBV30	CAWTRQGTNEKLFF	TGTGCCTGGACTCGACAGGGAACTAATGAAAAACTGTTTTTT
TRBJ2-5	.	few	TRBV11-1	CASSLGGGRETQYF	TGTGCCAGCAGCTTAGGTGGGGGAAGGGAGACCCAGTACTTC
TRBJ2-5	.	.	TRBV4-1	CASSQFRAVQTQYF	TGCGCCAGCAGCCAATTTCGGGCAGTCCAGACCCAGTACTTC
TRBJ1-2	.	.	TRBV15	CATSRRGPTYGYTF	TGTGCCACCAGTCGGCGAGGACCAACCTATGGCTACACCTTC
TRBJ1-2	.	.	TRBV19	CASSSARGYGYTF	TGTGCCAGTAGTAGTGCCAGGGGCTATGGCTACACCTTC
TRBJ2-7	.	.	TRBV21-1	CASGTADYEQYF	TGTGCCAGCGGAACTGCCGACTACGAGCAGTACTTC
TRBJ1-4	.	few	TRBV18	CASSPPGLREKLFF	TGTGCCAGCTCACCACCAGGGCTTCGGGAAAAACTGTTTTTT
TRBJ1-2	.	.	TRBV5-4	CASSSTGRSYGYTF	TGTGCCAGCAGCTCAACAGGCCGGAGCTATGGCTACACCTTC
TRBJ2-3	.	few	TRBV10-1	CASSPSGKVTDTQYF	TGCGCCAGCAGTCCGTCAGGGAAGGTGACAGATACGCAGTATTTT
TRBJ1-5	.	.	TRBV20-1	CSASRQEEPQHF	TGCAGTGCTAGTCGGCAGGAAGAGCCCCAGCATTTT
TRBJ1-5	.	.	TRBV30	CAWSMGEYQPQHF	TGTGCCTGGAGCATGGGGGAGTATCAGCCCCAGCATTTT
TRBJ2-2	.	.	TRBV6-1	CASSEIGWEGVTGELFF	TGTGCCAGCAGTGAAATAGGTTGGGAGGGGGTGACCGGGGAGCTGTTTTTT
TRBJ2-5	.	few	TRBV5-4	CASSLAGWETQYF	TGTGCCAGCAGCTTGGCGGGGTGGGAGACCCAGTACTTC
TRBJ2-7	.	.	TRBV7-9	CASSLPLRGLNEQYF	TGTGCCAGCAGCTTACCTCTGAGGGGTCTCAACGAGCAGTACTTC
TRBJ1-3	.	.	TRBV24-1	CLLRDRMVWGNTIYF	TGCCTTTTAAGAGACAGGATGGTCTGGGGAAACACCATATATTTT
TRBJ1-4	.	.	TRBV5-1	CASSSQGATNEKLFF	TGCGCCAGCAGCTCCCAGGGAGCAACTAATGAAAAACTGTTTTTT
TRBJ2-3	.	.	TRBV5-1	CASSLGFGSGTDTQYF	TGCGCCAGCAGCTTGGGGTTCGGCAGCGGCACAGATACGCAGTATTTT
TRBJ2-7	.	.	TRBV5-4	CASSPRGGSYEQYF	TGTGCCAGCAGCCCTCGGGGCGGTTCCTACGAGCAGTACTTC
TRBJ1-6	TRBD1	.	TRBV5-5	CASSSGQSNSPLHF	TGTGCCAGCAGCTCGGGACAGTCTAATTCACCCCTCCACTTT
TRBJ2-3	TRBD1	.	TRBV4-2	CASSLTGGTDTQYF	TGTGCCAGCAGTTTGACAGGGGGGACAGATACGCAGTATTTT
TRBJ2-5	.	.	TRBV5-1	CASSEPSEETQYF	TGCGCCAGCAGCGAGCCTAGCGAAGAGACCCAGTACTTC
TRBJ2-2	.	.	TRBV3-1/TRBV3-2	CASSLGWTGELFF	TGTGCCAGCAGCCTTGGGTGGACCGGGGAGCTGTTTTTT
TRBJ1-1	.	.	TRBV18	CASSPIGGAVPTEAFF	TGTGCCAGCTCACCCATTGGGGGCGCGGTGCCCACTGAAGCTTTCTTT
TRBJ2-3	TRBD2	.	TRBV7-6	CASSLLSGGRTDTQYF	TGTGCCAGCAGCTTACTTAGCGGGGGGCGCACAGATACGCAGTATTTT
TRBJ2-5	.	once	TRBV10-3	CAISAGGFEQETQYF	TGTGCCATCAGCGCCGGAGGGTTCGAACAAGAGACCCAGTACTTC
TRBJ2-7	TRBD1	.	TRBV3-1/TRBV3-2	CASSGPGTGAYEQYF	TGTGCCAGCAGCGGGCCCGGGACAGGGGCCTACGAGCAGTACTTC
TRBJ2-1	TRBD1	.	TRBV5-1	CASSSGQHNEQFF	TGCGCCAGCAGCTCGGGACAGCACAATGAGCAGTTCTTC
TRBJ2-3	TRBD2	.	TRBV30	CSIAGGNSNTDTQYF	TGTTCTATAGCGGGGGGTAACTCGAACACAGATACGCAGTATTTT
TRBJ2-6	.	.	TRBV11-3	CASSLGGASGANVLTF	TGTGCCAGCAGCTTAGGTGGGGCCTCTGGGGCCAACGTCCTGACTTTC
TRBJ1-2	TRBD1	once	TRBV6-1	CASSSGQEYGYTF	TGTGCCAGCAGCTCAGGACAGGAGTATGGCTACACCTTC
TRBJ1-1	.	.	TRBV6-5	CASSYSQHINTEAFF	TGTGCCAGCAGTTACTCACAGCATATTAACACTGAAGCTTTCTTT
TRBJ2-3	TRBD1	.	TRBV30	CAWSVPGQGGQYF	TGTGCCTGGAGTGTACCGGGACAGGGCGGGCAGTATTTT
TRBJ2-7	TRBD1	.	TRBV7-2	CASSSPGQGYEQYF	TGTGCCAGCAGCTCCCCGGGACAGGGATACGAGCAGTACTTC
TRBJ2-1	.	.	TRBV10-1	CATEEPNNEQFF	TGCGCCACCGAGGAACCGAACAATGAGCAGTTCTTC
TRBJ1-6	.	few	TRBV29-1	CSVQGNYNSPLHF	TGCAGCGTTCAGGGGAACTATAATTCACCCCTCCACTTT
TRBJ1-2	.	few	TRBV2	CASSELIGGYTF	TGTGCCAGCAGTGAACTTATCGGCGGCTACACCTTC